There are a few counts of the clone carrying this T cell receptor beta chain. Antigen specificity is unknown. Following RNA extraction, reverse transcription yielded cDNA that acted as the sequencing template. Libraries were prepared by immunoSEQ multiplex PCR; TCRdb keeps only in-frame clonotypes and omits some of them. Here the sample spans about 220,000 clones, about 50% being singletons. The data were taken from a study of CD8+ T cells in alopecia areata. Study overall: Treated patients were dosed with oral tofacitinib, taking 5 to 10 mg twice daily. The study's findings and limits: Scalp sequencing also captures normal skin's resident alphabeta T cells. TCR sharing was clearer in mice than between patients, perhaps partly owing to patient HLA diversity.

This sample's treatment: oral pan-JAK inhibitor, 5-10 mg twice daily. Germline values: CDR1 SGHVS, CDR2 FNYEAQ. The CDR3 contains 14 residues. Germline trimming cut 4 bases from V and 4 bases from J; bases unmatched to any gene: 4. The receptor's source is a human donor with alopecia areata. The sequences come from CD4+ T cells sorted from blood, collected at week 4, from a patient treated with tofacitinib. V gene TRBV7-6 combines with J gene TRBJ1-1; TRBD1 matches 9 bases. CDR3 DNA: TGTGCCAGCAGCTCACAGGGGGCGGTCACTGAAGCTTTCTTT. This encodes CASSSQGAVTEAFF.